Below are 10 T cell receptor beta chains sequenced from a single sample in a study of cytomegalovirus exposure and HLA in healthy donors. The primer mix had 60 Vbeta and 13 Jbeta primers. TCRdb keeps only in-frame clones here, not all; method: immunoSEQ multiplex PCR. This table holds roughly 130,000 clones, around 72% found once. The source material was PBMCs. The source is a human donor in good health.

CDR3 nucleotides: TGTGCCAGCAGCCAAGATCACCACGAGCAGTACTTC. This sequence encodes CASSQDHHEQYF. This chain joins TRBV4-2 and TRBJ2-5; D is unclear. TRBJ2-7 matches the DNA end more closely, so the J call is doubtful. Germline V gene sequence: CDR1 LGHNA, CDR2 YNFKEQ. The CDR3 has 12 residues.

The chain recombines TRBV5-5 with TRBJ2-7; the D gene is possibly TRBD2 (6 bases). CDR3 length: 14 amino acids. Trimming left V 2 bases short and J 2 bases short, with 11 bases between. CDR1 and CDR2 from the germline V gene are SGHKS and YYEKEE (reference sequence). The CDR3 sequence is CASSFTGVAYEQYF. The DNA for the CDR3 is TGTGCCAGCAGCTTCACGGGGGTGGCCTACGAGCAGTACTTC.

This chain uses TRBV4-1 with TRBJ1-3; the D is unclear. The V and J ends lost 2 bases and 2 bases respectively, with 13 bases between them. The CDR3 runs 16 residues. Germline-derived CDR1 and CDR2 are MGHRA and YSYEKL. The DNA of the CDR3 is TGCGCCAGCAGCCAACCTACGGCGGATCCTGGAAACACCATATATTTT. The encoded protein is CASSQPTADPGNTIYF.

The V call is TRBV7-2, the J call TRBJ1-6; D is undetermined. V was shortened by 2 bases and J by 0 bases, with 11 bases between the two germline ends. Per the germline V gene, CDR1 is SGHTA and CDR2 is FQGNSA. This CDR3 has 17 residues. CDR3 in DNA: TGTGCCAGCAGCTTATTTGAGGTCAGCTCCTATAATTCACCCCTCCACTTT. Residues: CASSLFEVSSYNSPLHF.

The CDR3 loop is CASSLRGPGMGYTF. The CDR3 region has the DNA TGTGCCAGCAGCCTCAGGGGCCCCGGTATGGGCTACACCTTC. The chain carries TRBV28 and TRBJ1-2, with TRBD1 as a possible D gene (6 bases). This CDR3 has 14 amino acids. Germline lookup yields CDR1 MDHEN and CDR2 SYDVKM. Trimming took off 6 bases at V and 8 bases at J, with 19 bases between the two ends.

The V call is TRBV2, the J call TRBJ1-5, with D unclear. The CDR3 totals 14 residues. V gave up 2 bases and J gave up 4 bases, with 9 bases separating them. CDR1 is SNHLY and CDR2 is FYNNEI in the germline V gene. This chain's CDR3 is CASSETTGNQPQHF. CDR3 DNA: TGTGCCAGCAGTGAAACGACGGGAAATCAGCCCCAGCATTTT.

This clone was seen only a few times. The V gene is TRBV9, the J gene TRBJ1-2; maybe TRBD1 (6 bases). CDR1 is SGDLS, CDR2 YYNGEE, per germline. V lost 4 bases and J 5 bases, leaving 15 bases between the germline ends. CDR3 length equals 14 residues. The CDR3 loop is CASSPDGGAYGYTF. The DNA of the CDR3 is TGTGCCAGCAGCCCTGATGGGGGGGCATATGGCTACACCTTC.

Points on this clone: The sample holds other DNA sequences that translate to the same CDR3. The V gene is TRBV15, the J gene TRBJ2-7; D call uncertain. CDR1 and CDR2 (germline): LNHNV, YYDKDF (reference sequence). This CDR3 has 16 residues. Trimming pared 3 bases from V and 0 bases from J, leaving 15 bases between. The CDR3 loop reads CATSRGNRQDSYEQYF. The CDR3 DNA reads as TGTGCCACCAGCAGGGGCAATAGGCAGGACTCCTACGAGCAGTACTTC.

This clone occurred once. The chain links TRBV28 to TRBJ2-1; perhaps TRBD1 as D (5 bases). Trimming pared 5 bases from V and 9 bases from J, leaving 20 bases between. From germline, CDR1 is MDHEN and CDR2 SYDVKM. The CDR3 has 15 amino acids. This CDR3 is CASSPPRGMDPEQFF. Written as DNA, the CDR3 is TGTGCCAGCAGTCCACCAAGGGGTATGGACCCTGAGCAGTTCTTC.

This clone has just a few counts. The chain has TRBV7-2 and TRBJ1-5; D is perhaps TRBD1 (6 bases). Trimming stripped 6 bases from V and 0 bases from J, with 9 bases between. The CDR3 sequence is 14 residues long. Germline V lookup: CDR1 SGHTA, CDR2 FQGNSA. The DNA for the CDR3 is TGTGCCAGCAGGGACAGCCTTAGCAATCAGCCCCAGCATTTT. Translating it yields CASRDSLSNQPQHF.